This is a list of T cell receptor beta chains from one sample in a study of regulatory T cells in long-lasting Graves disease. Each CDR3 protein is one row after TCRdb ran MiXCR on the multiplex PCR reads. The table has almost 350,000 distinct CDR3 sequences, about 20% seen once. Sequenced here: peripheral blood mononuclear cells (PBMCs), sampled when the disease was refractory, from a patient treated with antithyroid drugs. These receptors all stem from a female donor with Graves disease. CDR3s leave out the opening cysteine and the closing phenylalanine or tryptophan. Each record gives: CDR3 protein, V gene, D gene, J gene, clone size. A D gene is named only where the DNA matches it firmly. Only part of the rows carry a size: once, few, many, or a class if the clone is expanded.

cdr3_aa: ASSLAAGRETQY
v_call: TRBV7-2
d_call: NA
j_call: TRBJ2-5
clone_size: many

cdr3_aa: ASSLDSQPQH
v_call: TRBV12-3/TRBV12-4
d_call: NA
j_call: TRBJ1-5
clone_size: many

cdr3_aa: ASSTDENYGYT
v_call: TRBV7-8
d_call: NA
j_call: TRBJ1-2
clone_size: many

cdr3_aa: SASPSGSIYEQY
v_call: TRBV20-1
d_call: TRBD2
j_call: TRBJ2-7
clone_size: few

cdr3_aa: ASSVGTSEWRTQY
v_call: TRBV28
d_call: TRBD2
j_call: TRBJ2-3
clone_size: NA

cdr3_aa: ASSRRGGTYEQY
v_call: TRBV3-1
d_call: NA
j_call: TRBJ2-7
clone_size: NA

cdr3_aa: ASSGQGQFTEQY
v_call: TRBV9
d_call: TRBD1
j_call: TRBJ2-7
clone_size: few

cdr3_aa: SVGPRGANYGYT
v_call: TRBV29-1
d_call: TRBD1
j_call: TRBJ1-2
clone_size: few

cdr3_aa: ASSLGGRGSNQPQH
v_call: TRBV5-1
d_call: NA
j_call: TRBJ1-5
clone_size: many

cdr3_aa: ASSAGQGLNEQY
v_call: TRBV5-1
d_call: TRBD1
j_call: TRBJ2-7
clone_size: NA

cdr3_aa: ASSPRGGGYEQY
v_call: TRBV7-9
d_call: NA
j_call: TRBJ2-7
clone_size: few

cdr3_aa: ASSYGAAAISGANVLT
v_call: TRBV6-2/TRBV6-3
d_call: NA
j_call: TRBJ2-6
clone_size: few

cdr3_aa: ASTLYPPGQATKNIQY
v_call: TRBV28
d_call: NA
j_call: TRBJ2-4
clone_size: many

cdr3_aa: ASSVGGETEAF
v_call: TRBV9
d_call: NA
j_call: TRBJ1-1
clone_size: NA

cdr3_aa: AIGTSTDTQY
v_call: TRBV3-1
d_call: NA
j_call: TRBJ2-3
clone_size: few

cdr3_aa: ASSTGQGGAGYT
v_call: TRBV5-1
d_call: TRBD1
j_call: TRBJ1-2
clone_size: many

cdr3_aa: ASSLVGTGNEQF
v_call: TRBV5-1
d_call: TRBD1
j_call: TRBJ2-1
clone_size: NA

cdr3_aa: ASFPGHEPWSTEAF
v_call: TRBV7-8
d_call: NA
j_call: TRBJ1-1
clone_size: NA

cdr3_aa: SAQGANYGYT
v_call: TRBV20-1
d_call: TRBD1
j_call: TRBJ1-2
clone_size: NA

cdr3_aa: ASRPSVLSYEQY
v_call: TRBV6-1
d_call: NA
j_call: TRBJ2-7
clone_size: many

cdr3_aa: ASSLDSLKQY
v_call: TRBV11-2
d_call: NA
j_call: TRBJ2-7
clone_size: many

cdr3_aa: ASSLSRAAYEQY
v_call: TRBV7-2
d_call: NA
j_call: TRBJ2-7
clone_size: NA

cdr3_aa: SAYPHTGMADTQY
v_call: TRBV20-1
d_call: NA
j_call: TRBJ2-3
clone_size: NA

cdr3_aa: ASSIGGDYEQY
v_call: TRBV19
d_call: NA
j_call: TRBJ2-7
clone_size: many

cdr3_aa: SATIWYGGNGYT
v_call: TRBV20-1
d_call: NA
j_call: TRBJ1-2
clone_size: NA

cdr3_aa: ASSEEPYYGYT
v_call: TRBV6-1
d_call: NA
j_call: TRBJ1-2
clone_size: many

cdr3_aa: ASGLVLPRRDMSGYT
v_call: TRBV12-5
d_call: NA
j_call: TRBJ1-2
clone_size: many

cdr3_aa: ASSLTQGNEQY
v_call: TRBV7-3
d_call: NA
j_call: TRBJ2-7
clone_size: many

cdr3_aa: ASSSRTGPGRNSPLH
v_call: TRBV7-8
d_call: TRBD1
j_call: TRBJ1-6
clone_size: many

cdr3_aa: ASSRQGRSYEQY
v_call: TRBV27
d_call: TRBD1
j_call: TRBJ2-7
clone_size: many

cdr3_aa: ASSLPGVGLYEQY
v_call: TRBV3-1
d_call: NA
j_call: TRBJ2-7
clone_size: NA

cdr3_aa: ASSFRPANTGELF
v_call: TRBV7-3
d_call: NA
j_call: TRBJ2-2
clone_size: many

cdr3_aa: ASSLSGTAGTEAF
v_call: TRBV27
d_call: NA
j_call: TRBJ1-1
clone_size: many

cdr3_aa: ASSYFTVRTDTQY
v_call: TRBV12-3/TRBV12-4
d_call: NA
j_call: TRBJ2-3
clone_size: NA

cdr3_aa: SARVGGVHLYEQY
v_call: TRBV20-1
d_call: NA
j_call: TRBJ2-7
clone_size: many

cdr3_aa: ARKGAIQPQH
v_call: TRBV2
d_call: TRBD1
j_call: TRBJ1-5
clone_size: few

cdr3_aa: AWSISPALNTEAF
v_call: TRBV30
d_call: NA
j_call: TRBJ1-1
clone_size: NA

cdr3_aa: SASVGQGHEQY
v_call: TRBV20-1
d_call: TRBD1
j_call: TRBJ2-7
clone_size: NA

cdr3_aa: ASSSRTGRMF
v_call: TRBV11-2
d_call: TRBD1
j_call: TRBJ1-4
clone_size: many

cdr3_aa: ATSDPRDAPYEQY
v_call: TRBV24-1
d_call: NA
j_call: TRBJ2-7
clone_size: few

cdr3_aa: SARVPGGNGYT
v_call: TRBV20-1
d_call: TRBD1
j_call: TRBJ1-2
clone_size: many

cdr3_aa: ASGLSPSSEQY
v_call: TRBV12-5
d_call: NA
j_call: TRBJ2-7
clone_size: few

cdr3_aa: ATSTGTGRNQPQH
v_call: TRBV4-1
d_call: TRBD1
j_call: TRBJ1-5
clone_size: NA

cdr3_aa: ASRWGGSAYEQY
v_call: TRBV5-8
d_call: TRBD2
j_call: TRBJ2-7
clone_size: many

cdr3_aa: SVEGDRGMTGTQY
v_call: TRBV29-1
d_call: TRBD1
j_call: TRBJ2-5
clone_size: many

cdr3_aa: ASSISDRGLD
v_call: TRBV12-3/TRBV12-4
d_call: TRBD1
j_call: TRBJ1-3
clone_size: NA

cdr3_aa: ASSTGQYNSPLH
v_call: TRBV9
d_call: NA
j_call: TRBJ1-6
clone_size: few

cdr3_aa: ASSLPQWEQY
v_call: TRBV28
d_call: NA
j_call: TRBJ2-7
clone_size: many

cdr3_aa: ASSGAAGRSYNEQF
v_call: TRBV28
d_call: TRBD2
j_call: TRBJ2-1
clone_size: NA

cdr3_aa: ASSPRTGLAGEQF
v_call: TRBV7-9
d_call: TRBD1
j_call: NA
clone_size: NA

cdr3_aa: ASSPLDRSPYEQY
v_call: TRBV28
d_call: NA
j_call: TRBJ2-7
clone_size: many

cdr3_aa: ASSLTPSGGAADTQY
v_call: TRBV5-1
d_call: TRBD2
j_call: TRBJ2-3
clone_size: NA

cdr3_aa: ASSYMRTGGGYGYT
v_call: TRBV14
d_call: NA
j_call: TRBJ1-2
clone_size: NA